A selection of T cell receptor beta chains follows, all from one sample in a study of T cell changes during pregnancy in multiple sclerosis. Profiled with immunoSEQ multiplex PCR; TCRdb holds only in-frame clones, not every one. The data contain tens of thousands of clones, approximately 95% of them singletons. The sample here was peripheral blood, taken in the first trimester of pregnancy. The source is a female donor with multiple sclerosis, enrolled in a pregnancy study. CDR3s include the opening cysteine and the closing phenylalanine or tryptophan. D genes are given only for firm matches. The size of a clone is reported for some rows only, either as once, few or many, or as a class for expanded clones.

v_call: TRBV5-5
clone_size: .
j_call: TRBJ1-1
d_call: .
cdr3_nt: TGTGCCAGCAGCCAGGCTCTTGGGGCCACTGAAGCTTTCTTT
cdr3_aa: CASSQALGATEAFF

v_call: TRBV7-9
clone_size: .
j_call: TRBJ2-7
d_call: .
cdr3_nt: TGTGCCAGCAGCCCCGGAGGGGTGCCCTACGAGCAGTACTTC
cdr3_aa: CASSPGGVPYEQYF

v_call: TRBV27
clone_size: .
j_call: TRBJ1-4
d_call: .
cdr3_nt: TGTGCCAGCAGCGGCAGGGGAGGGAATGAAAAACTGTTTTTT
cdr3_aa: CASSGRGGNEKLFF

v_call: TRBV28
clone_size: .
j_call: TRBJ2-7
d_call: TRBD1
cdr3_nt: TGTGCCAGCACTTCGGCCGGGACAGCCTCCTACGAGCAGTACTTC
cdr3_aa: CASTSAGTASYEQYF

v_call: TRBV10-3
clone_size: .
j_call: TRBJ2-2
d_call: .
cdr3_nt: TGTGCCATCAGTGAGTCCGGTTACACCGGGGAGCTGTTTTTT
cdr3_aa: CAISESGYTGELFF

v_call: TRBV7-2
clone_size: .
j_call: TRBJ1-1
d_call: .
cdr3_nt: TGTGCCAGCAGCTCAGAGGCCGGGGGAGCTTTCTTT
cdr3_aa: CASSSEAGGAFF

v_call: TRBV10-3
clone_size: .
j_call: TRBJ1-2
d_call: .
cdr3_nt: TGTGCCATCAGTGACGGGGAAAGCTACACCTTC
cdr3_aa: CAISDGESYTF

v_call: TRBV5-5
clone_size: .
j_call: TRBJ2-2
d_call: TRBD2
cdr3_nt: TGTGCCAGCAGCTTGTACGGGGGGGCCAGCACCGGGGAGCTGTTTTTT
cdr3_aa: CASSLYGGASTGELFF

v_call: TRBV5-1
clone_size: .
j_call: TRBJ2-1
d_call: .
cdr3_nt: TGCGCCAGCAGCCCGGTACTACTCGAGGAGCAGTTCTTC
cdr3_aa: CASSPVLLEEQFF

v_call: TRBV7-9
clone_size: .
j_call: TRBJ2-5
d_call: .
cdr3_nt: TGTGCCAGCAGCTTCCTTGGGGCTGTGGAGACCCAGTACTTC
cdr3_aa: CASSFLGAVETQYF

v_call: TRBV19
clone_size: .
j_call: TRBJ1-5
d_call: TRBD1
cdr3_nt: TGTGCCAGTAGTATGGGCAGGGACAGGCAGCCCCAGCATTTT
cdr3_aa: CASSMGRDRQPQHF

v_call: TRBV28
clone_size: .
j_call: TRBJ2-3
d_call: .
cdr3_nt: TGTGCCAGCAGTTTGGTAAAACCAGGGGAAGATACGCAGTATTTT
cdr3_aa: CASSLVKPGEDTQYF

v_call: TRBV19
clone_size: once
j_call: TRBJ2-1
d_call: .
cdr3_nt: TGTGCCAGTAGTATATCCCGGAGCAATGAGCAGTTCTTC
cdr3_aa: CASSISRSNEQFF

v_call: TRBV30
clone_size: .
j_call: TRBJ2-2
d_call: .
cdr3_nt: TGTGCCTGGAGATTTTCGGGGAACACCGGGGAGCTGTTTTTT
cdr3_aa: CAWRFSGNTGELFF

v_call: TRBV4-2
clone_size: .
j_call: TRBJ2-7
d_call: .
cdr3_nt: TGTGCCAGCAGCCCGTCCCTAGGGGAGGACGAGCAGTACTTC
cdr3_aa: CASSPSLGEDEQYF

v_call: TRBV7-3
clone_size: .
j_call: TRBJ2-1
d_call: TRBD2
cdr3_nt: TGTGCCAGCAGCTTAAAACTGGCGGGAGGCCCTCCCAATCGGCAGTTCTTC
cdr3_aa: CASSLKLAGGPPNRQFF

v_call: TRBV25-1
clone_size: .
j_call: TRBJ2-1
d_call: TRBD2
cdr3_nt: TGTGCCAGCAGTCCTAGCGGGGGCTCCTACAATGAGCAGTTCTTC
cdr3_aa: CASSPSGGSYNEQFF

v_call: TRBV7-3
clone_size: .
j_call: TRBJ2-2
d_call: TRBD2
cdr3_nt: TGTGCCAGCAGCTTAAAGGCCAGACTAGCGGGAGTTAACACCGGGGAGCTGTTTTTT
cdr3_aa: CASSLKARLAGVNTGELFF

v_call: TRBV2
clone_size: .
j_call: TRBJ2-5
d_call: .
cdr3_nt: TGTGCCAGCAGTGAAGACCTCCTTTGGCGGGACCAAGAGACCCAGTACTTC
cdr3_aa: CASSEDLLWRDQETQYF

v_call: TRBV10-3
clone_size: .
j_call: TRBJ1-3
d_call: TRBD1
cdr3_nt: TGTGCCATCAGTGAGCGACGGGACAGTCGCTCTGGAAACACCATATATTTT
cdr3_aa: CAISERRDSRSGNTIYF

v_call: TRBV27
clone_size: .
j_call: TRBJ2-1
d_call: TRBD2
cdr3_nt: TGTGCCAGCAGTTCCCCCGGTGGGCGGGAGGGCAAGGAGGGATATGAGCAGTTCTTC
cdr3_aa: CASSSPGGREGKEGYEQFF

v_call: TRBV2
clone_size: .
j_call: TRBJ2-1
d_call: TRBD1
cdr3_nt: TGTGCCAGCAGGGAAGACAGGGGCTCCTACAATGAGCAGTTCTTC
cdr3_aa: CASREDRGSYNEQFF

v_call: TRBV15
clone_size: .
j_call: TRBJ2-7
d_call: TRBD2
cdr3_nt: TGTGCCACCAGCCTACGGACTAGCATCTACGAGCAGTACTTC
cdr3_aa: CATSLRTSIYEQYF

v_call: TRBV12-5
clone_size: .
j_call: TRBJ1-1
d_call: .
cdr3_nt: TGTGCTAGTGGTTTGAGACGAACCGAATACAGACAGGTTTTGTTGCACACTGAAGCTTTCTTT
cdr3_aa: CASGLRRTEYRQVLLHTEAFF

v_call: TRBV9
clone_size: .
j_call: TRBJ2-1
d_call: TRBD1
cdr3_nt: TGTGCCAGCAGCCCGCGGGACAGGCGGACCTACAATGAGCAGTTCTTC
cdr3_aa: CASSPRDRRTYNEQFF

v_call: TRBV29-1
clone_size: .
j_call: TRBJ2-5
d_call: TRBD1
cdr3_nt: TGCAGCGTTCGAAGGTACCGGGACAGGGTACAAGAGACCCAGTACTTC
cdr3_aa: CSVRRYRDRVQETQYF

v_call: TRBV19
clone_size: .
j_call: TRBJ2-3
d_call: .
cdr3_nt: TGTGCCAGTAGTATAGTGGGCGGGCGGGCCACAGATACGCAGTATTTT
cdr3_aa: CASSIVGGRATDTQYF

v_call: TRBV27
clone_size: .
j_call: TRBJ1-4
d_call: TRBD1
cdr3_nt: TGTGCCAGCAGTTCTTTCGACAGGGTGGGTGAAAAACTGTTTTTT
cdr3_aa: CASSSFDRVGEKLFF

v_call: TRBV7-9
clone_size: .
j_call: TRBJ2-1
d_call: TRBD1
cdr3_nt: TGTGCCAGCAGCTTAAGACAGGGGGCCAATGAGCAGTTCTTC
cdr3_aa: CASSLRQGANEQFF

v_call: TRBV5-6
clone_size: .
j_call: TRBJ2-7
d_call: TRBD2
cdr3_nt: TGTGCCAGCAGCTCCTTGACTAGCGGGAGTCGCGAGCAGTACTTC
cdr3_aa: CASSSLTSGSREQYF

v_call: TRBV5-1
clone_size: .
j_call: TRBJ2-7
d_call: TRBD1
cdr3_nt: TGCGCCAGCAGCTCCGGACAGGGTAGCTCCTACGAGCAGTACTTC
cdr3_aa: CASSSGQGSSYEQYF

v_call: TRBV4-3
clone_size: .
j_call: TRBJ2-1
d_call: TRBD1
cdr3_nt: TGCGCCAGCAGCCAAGAGGGGACAGGGGGGAACTCCTACAATGAGCAGTTCTTC
cdr3_aa: CASSQEGTGGNSYNEQFF

v_call: TRBV15
clone_size: .
j_call: TRBJ2-1
d_call: .
cdr3_nt: TGTGCCACCAGCAGGTCGACACAATACAATGAGCAGTTCTTC
cdr3_aa: CATSRSTQYNEQFF

v_call: TRBV7-2
clone_size: .
j_call: TRBJ2-7
d_call: .
cdr3_nt: TGTGCCAGCAGCTTAGTGGGCGGGGCCTACGAGCAGTACTTC
cdr3_aa: CASSLVGGAYEQYF

v_call: TRBV6-1
clone_size: .
j_call: TRBJ1-5
d_call: .
cdr3_nt: TGTGCCATCTGGGGGCAGTATAGCAATCAGCCCCAGCATTTT
cdr3_aa: CAIWGQYSNQPQHF

v_call: TRBV15
clone_size: .
j_call: TRBJ2-2
d_call: .
cdr3_nt: TGTGCCACCGAGGGGGTAGCGACCGGGGAGCTGTTTTTT
cdr3_aa: CATEGVATGELFF

v_call: TRBV11-2
clone_size: .
j_call: TRBJ1-1
d_call: .
cdr3_nt: TGTGCCAGCAGCCTGACAGAGGGGGCTGAAGCTTTCTTT
cdr3_aa: CASSLTEGAEAFF

v_call: TRBV5-1
clone_size: .
j_call: TRBJ2-1
d_call: .
cdr3_nt: TGCGCCAGCAGTTTTCCCAGCAATGAGCAGTTCTTC
cdr3_aa: CASSFPSNEQFF

v_call: TRBV5-5
clone_size: few
j_call: TRBJ2-2
d_call: .
cdr3_nt: TGTGCCAGCAGCTTGGTGGGACACCTTATCACCGGGGAGCTGTTTTTT
cdr3_aa: CASSLVGHLITGELFF

v_call: TRBV19
clone_size: .
j_call: TRBJ2-1
d_call: .
cdr3_nt: TGTGCCAGTTGGAGCCCCTACAATGAGCAGTTCTTC
cdr3_aa: CASWSPYNEQFF

v_call: TRBV5-4
clone_size: .
j_call: TRBJ1-1
d_call: .
cdr3_nt: TGTGCCAGCAGCTACATGAACACTGAAGCTTTCTTT
cdr3_aa: CASSYMNTEAFF